One sample yielded the 24 T cell receptor beta chains listed below, sequenced in a study of OX40 agonist ivuxolimab in advanced cancers. This table comes from immunoSEQ multiplex PCR, and its TCRdb copy is limited to in-frame clones, with some not included. The repertoire holds more than 40,000 clones, with 88% as singletons. The input for sequencing was CD4+ or CD8+ T cells sorted from blood, taken in a trial of the OX40 agonist ivuxolimab. Source of these receptors: an adult with an advanced solid tumor such as melanoma, head and neck, liver or kidney cancer.

This rearrangement joins TRBV28 to TRBJ1-5; no clear D. Germline loops: CDR1 MDHEN, CDR2 SYDVKM. The ends were cut back, 6 bases at V and 3 bases at J, with 15 bases in the middle. The CDR3 loop spans 15 amino acids. The CDR3 DNA reads TGTGCCAGCAGCCGTGACCCGGGCCCCAATCAGCCCCAGCATTTT. It translates to CASSRDPGPNQPQHF.

This chain connects TRBV13 to TRBJ2-7; D is possibly TRBD2 (6 bases). Germline V gene sequence: CDR1 PRHDT, CDR2 FYEKMQ (reference sequence). The CDR3 contains 14 residues. V lost 8 bases and J lost 5, with 19 bases in between. CDR3 nucleotides: TGTGCCAGCTGGAGATCCGGGAGAAGGAACGAGCAGTACTTC. The encoded protein is CASWRSGRRNEQYF. Full variable domain (remainder filled in from reference TRBV13 and TRBJ2-7): AAGVIQSPRHLIKEKRETATLKCYPIPRHDTVYWYQQGPGQDPQFLISFYEKMQSDKGSIPDRFSAQQFSDYHSELNMSSLELGDSALYFCASWRSGRRNEQYFGPGTRLTVT.

The rearrangement uses TRBV18 and TRBJ1-3; perhaps TRBD1 as D (6 bases). This CDR3 has 18 amino acids. Germline loops: CDR1 KGHSH, CDR2 LQKENI. Trimming pared 1 base from V and 0 bases from J, leaving 16 bases between. Here the CDR3 DNA reads TGTGCCAGCTCACCACGGGGGCAGGCAACCAGCTCTGGAAACACCATATATTTT. Amino acids: CASSPRGQATSSGNTIYF.

The chain employs TRBV15 and TRBJ2-1, with D possibly matching TRBD1 (5 bases). The CDR3 loop spans 15 amino acids. Trimming shortened V by 3 bases and J by 0 bases, and 9 bases separated the two germline ends. Germline CDR1 is LNHNV and CDR2 is YYDKDF (reference sequence). CDR3 protein: CATSRRQNSYNEQFF. CDR3 in DNA: TGTGCCACCAGCAGGAGACAGAACTCCTACAATGAGCAGTTCTTC.

V gene TRBV10-3 combines with J gene TRBJ2-5, with TRBD2 matching over 11 bases. The CDR3 totals 16 residues. In germline, CDR1 is ENHRY, CDR2 SYGVKD. With 6 bases clipped from V and 1 base from J, the junction kept 7 bases outside the gene matches. DNA for the CDR3: TGTGCCATCAGCCCAGGAGGGACTAGCGGCCAAGAGACCCAGTACTTC. Protein product: CAISPGGTSGQETQYF.

The V call is TRBV7-3, the J call TRBJ1-3; D not certain. Germline V CDR1 and CDR2: SGHTA, FQGTGA. The CDR3 covers 15 residues. Between the trimmed V and J ends, which lost 0 bases and 0 bases, there was a span of 6 bases. The CDR3 region has the DNA TGTGCCAGCAGCTTAACCTCGGGCTCTGGAAACACCATATATTTT. This encodes CASSLTSGSGNTIYF.

This clone was picked up a small number of times. V usage is TRBV28 and J usage is TRBJ2-5, with TRBD2 matching over 8 bases. Looked up from germline, CDR1 is MDHEN and CDR2 is SYDVKM. The trim removed 6 bases at V and 5 bases at J, leaving 5 bases unmatched. CDR3 length: 13 residues. The CDR3 is CASRRGLGETQYF. CDR3 nucleotide sequence: TGTGCCAGCAGGCGGGGACTAGGGGAGACCCAGTACTTC.

The chain employs TRBV27 and TRBJ2-1; TRBD2 aligns across 7 bases. The V and J ends lost 5 bases and 2 bases, in that order; junction bases with no gene match: 9. The CDR3 runs to 16 residues. In germline, CDR1 is MNHEY, CDR2 SMNVEV (reference sequence). As DNA, the CDR3 is TGTGCCAGCAGTCCGGGTGTAGCGGGTACCTACAATGAGCAGTTCTTC. Encoded protein: CASSPGVAGTYNEQFF.

The chain recombines TRBV30 with TRBJ2-1; 7 bases match TRBD2. Germline V gene data show CDR1 as GTSNPN and CDR2 as SVGIG (reference sequence). V dropped 2 bases and J dropped 1; count of bases not matched to a gene: 11. The CDR3 sequence is 17 residues long. The CDR3 DNA is TGTGCCTGGAGTACCGGGTCAGGCGGGAGTTCCTACAATGAGCAGTTCTTC. Amino acid sequence: CAWSTGSGGSSYNEQFF.

The chain uses TRBV14 and TRBJ2-2; D perhaps matches TRBD2 (6 bases). Germline assignment: CDR1 SGHDN and CDR2 FVKESK. Between the trimmed V and J ends, which lost 5 bases and 2 bases, there was a span of 12 bases. The CDR3 runs to 15 residues. DNA of the CDR3: TGTGCCAGCAGCGCGTACGGGAGAAACACCGGGGAGCTGTTTTTT. This codes for CASSAYGRNTGELFF.

The chain employs TRBV7-9 and TRBJ2-7; the D is unclear. V lost 1 base, J lost 6 bases, and 10 bases lay in between. CDR1 SEHNR and CDR2 FQNEAQ come from the germline V gene (reference sequence). The CDR3 extends over 13 amino acids. The CDR3 nucleotides are TGTGCCAGCAGCTTAGGAGGTTGGGCCGAGCAGTACTTC. Amino acids: CASSLGGWAEQYF.

The chain recombines TRBV12-5 with TRBJ2-2, with 8 bases aligning to TRBD1. CDR1 is LGHNT and CDR2 is FRNRAP in the germline V gene. The CDR3 loop spans 16 amino acids. The trim removed 0 bases at V and 5 bases at J, leaving 5 bases unmatched. The CDR3 reads CASGLVLDRVTGELFF. In nucleotides, the CDR3 is TGTGCTAGTGGTTTGGTATTGGACAGGGTTACCGGGGAGCTGTTTTTT.

The chain recombines TRBV30 with TRBJ1-2; tentatively, D is TRBD1 (6 bases). The CDR3 is made up of 14 amino acids. The V gene's germline CDR1 is GTSNPN and CDR2 SVGIG (reference sequence). V was shortened by 0 bases and J by 1 base, with 9 bases between the two germline ends. In DNA, the CDR3 is TGTGCCTGGAGTGTCGAGGGGGTTAACTATGGCTACACCTTC. Protein sequence: CAWSVEGVNYGYTF.

This chain joins TRBV19 and TRBJ2-1, with 11 nucleotides matching TRBD1. This CDR3 comprises 14 residues. The V and J ends lost 6 bases and 12 bases, in that order; junction bases with no gene match: 10. CDR1 and CDR2 (germline): LNHDA, SQIVND (reference sequence). For the CDR3, the DNA is TGTGCCAGTAGATCTCCCGGGACAGGGGGTGGGCAGTTCTTC. Amino acids: CASRSPGTGGGQFF. The full variable domain, rest sourced from reference TRBV19 and TRBJ2-1, is DGGITQSPKYLFRKEGQNVTLSCEQNLNHDAMYWYRQDPGQGLRLIYYSQIVNDFQKGDIAEGYSVSREKKESFPLTVTSAQKNPTAFYLCASRSPGTGGGQFFGPGTRLTVL.

CDR3 amino acids: CASSPPGNNQPQHF. CDR3 bases: TGTGCCAGCTCACCACCGGGTAACAATCAGCCCCAGCATTTT. The chain is built from TRBV18 and TRBJ1-5; no reliable D call. V gave up 0 bases and J gave up 3 bases, with 6 bases separating them. Germline values: CDR1 KGHSH, CDR2 LQKENI. The CDR3 contains 14 residues.

The chain combines TRBV19 with TRBJ1-1, with TRBD1 identical over 7 bases. CDR3 length equals 13 residues. Germline lookup yields CDR1 LNHDA and CDR2 SQIVND (reference sequence). V lost 5 bases and J lost 5; bases outside the gene matches: 5. This chain's CDR3 is CASSFDRVTEAFF. DNA for the CDR3: TGTGCCAGTAGTTTCGACAGGGTAACTGAAGCTTTCTTT.

This clone has a handful of counts. This sequence joins TRBV7-2 and TRBJ2-7; D could derive from TRBD1 or TRBD2 (5 bases each). Germline loops: CDR1 SGHTA, CDR2 FQGNSA. CDR3 length: 17 residues. V lost 2 bases to trimming and J lost 5 bases, with 22 bases between them. This chain's CDR3 is CASSLRVSTGPAHEQYF. In DNA, the CDR3 is TGTGCCAGCAGCTTAAGGGTGTCCACGGGGCCGGCCCACGAGCAGTACTTC.

The chain joins TRBV25-1 to TRBJ1-5; no firm D call. This CDR3 contains 14 residues. V was shortened by 3 bases and J by 3 bases, with 9 bases between the two germline ends. The germline CDR1 and CDR2 sequences are MGHDK and SYGVNS. CDR3 bases: TGTGCCAGCAGTGACCGACGGCCCAATCAGCCCCAGCATTTT. It yields the protein CASSDRRPNQPQHF.

J is TRBJ1-5 and V is TRBV30; D not certain. The germline V and J ends were trimmed by 3 bases and 9 bases, with 12 bases remaining between them. CDR1 and CDR2 from the germline V gene are GTSNPN and SVGIG (reference sequence). The CDR3 contains 12 residues. CDR3 region: CAWSVPAGPQHF. The CDR3 nucleotides are TGTGCCTGGAGCGTCCCAGCAGGGCCCCAGCATTTT.

Written as DNA, the CDR3 is TGCGCCAGCAGCCCTCAAGCTGCGGGAGGGCCGTACGAGCAGTACTTC. This sequence encodes CASSPQAAGGPYEQYF. The chain recombines TRBV4-1 with TRBJ2-7; the match to TRBD2 covers 9 bases. This CDR3 has 16 residues. Losses at the gene ends were 4 bases for V and 4 bases for J; bases not matched to a gene: 11. The germline CDR1 and CDR2 sequences are MGHRA and YSYEKL.

The gene calls are TRBV4-2 and TRBJ1-1; D is uncertain. V lost 1 base and J 1 base, leaving 10 bases between the germline ends. The CDR3 consists of 15 residues. Germline V CDR1 and CDR2: LGHNA, YNFKEQ. This chain's CDR3 is CASSQGGKENTEAFF. For the CDR3, the DNA is TGTGCCAGCAGCCAAGGCGGCAAAGAGAACACTGAAGCTTTCTTT.

V and J are TRBV5-4 and TRBJ1-2, with 12 positions matching TRBD1. CDR1 is SGHNT, CDR2 YYREEE, per germline (reference sequence). V lost 3 bases and J lost 8; bases outside the gene matches: 8. This CDR3 spans 15 amino acids. CDR3 DNA: TGTGCCAGCAGCTGGGGACAGGGGGCGTCATACGGCTACACCTTC. Amino acids: CASSWGQGASYGYTF.

This clone appeared a few times. This CDR3 reads CASSLATGLRGNTIYF. As DNA, the CDR3 is TGTGCCAGCAGCTTAGCAACGGGTCTTCGAGGAAACACCATATATTTT. The chain joins TRBV7-2 to TRBJ1-3; D is uncertain. This CDR3 contains 16 residues. V shed 0 bases and J shed 4 bases, with 13 bases lying between them. Germline-derived CDR1 and CDR2 are SGHTA and FQGNSA.

This chain joins TRBV28 and TRBJ1-6, with a tentative D call TRBD1 (6 bases). Trimming removed 6 bases from V and 3 bases from J, with 12 bases in between. CDR3 length equals 15 residues. Germline CDR1 is MDHEN and CDR2 is SYDVKM. CDR3 region: CASSFRDIYNSPLHF. The CDR3 coding sequence is TGTGCCAGCAGCTTCCGGGACATCTATAATTCACCCCTCCACTTT.